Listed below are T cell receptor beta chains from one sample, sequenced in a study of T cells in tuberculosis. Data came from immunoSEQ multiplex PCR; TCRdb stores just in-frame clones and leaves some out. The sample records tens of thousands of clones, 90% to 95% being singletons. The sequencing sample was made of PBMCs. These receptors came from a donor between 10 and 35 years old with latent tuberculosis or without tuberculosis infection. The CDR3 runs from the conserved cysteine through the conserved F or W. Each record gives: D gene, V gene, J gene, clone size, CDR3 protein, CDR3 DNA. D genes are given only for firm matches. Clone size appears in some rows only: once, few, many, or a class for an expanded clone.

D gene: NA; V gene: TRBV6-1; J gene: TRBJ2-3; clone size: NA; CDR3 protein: CASSDGAGPQTDTQYF; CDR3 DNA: TGTGCCAGCAGTGACGGGGCGGGACCTCAAACAGATACGCAGTATTTT
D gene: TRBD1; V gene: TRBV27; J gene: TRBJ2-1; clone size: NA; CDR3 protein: CASSSPTTGGNYNEQFF; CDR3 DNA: TGTGCCAGCAGTTCCCCGACGACAGGGGGGAACTACAATGAGCAGTTCTTC
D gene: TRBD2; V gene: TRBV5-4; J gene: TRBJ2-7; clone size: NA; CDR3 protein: CASSMGLAVYEQYF; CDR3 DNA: TGTGCCAGCAGCATGGGACTAGCGGTCTACGAGCAGTACTTC
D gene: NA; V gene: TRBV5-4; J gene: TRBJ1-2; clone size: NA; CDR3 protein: CASSLQGAYGYTF; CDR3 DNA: TGTGCCAGCAGCTTACAGGGAGCCTATGGCTACACCTTC
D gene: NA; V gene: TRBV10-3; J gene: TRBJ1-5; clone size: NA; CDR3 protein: CAISGASANQPQHF; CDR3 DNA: TGTGCCATCAGTGGGGCGTCGGCGAATCAGCCCCAGCATTTT
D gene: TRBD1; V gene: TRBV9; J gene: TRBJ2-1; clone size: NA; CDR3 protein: CASSPYSRGTGYNEQFF; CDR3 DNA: TGTGCCAGCAGCCCTTACTCCAGGGGGACAGGGTACAATGAGCAGTTCTTC
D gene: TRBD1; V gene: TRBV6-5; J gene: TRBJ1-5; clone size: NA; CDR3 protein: CASSWDRGQQPQHF; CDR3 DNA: TGTGCCAGCAGCTGGGACAGGGGACAGCAGCCCCAGCATTTT
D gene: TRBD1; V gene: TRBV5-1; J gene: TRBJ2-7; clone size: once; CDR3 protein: CASSVRDRGMSYEQYF; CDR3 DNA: TGCGCCAGCAGCGTCCGGGACAGGGGGATGTCCTACGAGCAGTACTTC
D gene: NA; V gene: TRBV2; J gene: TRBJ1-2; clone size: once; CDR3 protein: CASSVGQGHGYTF; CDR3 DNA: TGTGCCAGCAGTGTAGGGCAGGGGCATGGCTACACCTTC
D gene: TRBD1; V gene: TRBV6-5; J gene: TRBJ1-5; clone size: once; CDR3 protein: CASGGQLVSNQPQHF; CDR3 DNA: TGTGCCAGCGGGGGACAGCTCGTTAGCAATCAGCCCCAGCATTTT
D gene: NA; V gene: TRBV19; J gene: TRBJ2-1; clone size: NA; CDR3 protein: CASIGGISGYNEQFF; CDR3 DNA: TGTGCCAGTATAGGCGGGATCTCCGGGTACAATGAGCAGTTCTTC
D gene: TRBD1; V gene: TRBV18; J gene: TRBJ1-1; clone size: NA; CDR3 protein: CASSPPMGTGRTEAFF; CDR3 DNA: TGTGCCAGCTCACCACCGATGGGGACAGGCCGAACTGAAGCTTTCTTT
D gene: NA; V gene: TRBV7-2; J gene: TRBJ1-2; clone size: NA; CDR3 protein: CAITLGGSYGYTF; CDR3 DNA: TGTGCCATCACACTTGGGGGGAGCTATGGCTACACCTTC
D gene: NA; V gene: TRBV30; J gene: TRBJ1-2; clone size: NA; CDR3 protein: CAFQGGGYGYTF; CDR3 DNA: TGTGCCTTCCAAGGCGGTGGCTATGGCTACACCTTC
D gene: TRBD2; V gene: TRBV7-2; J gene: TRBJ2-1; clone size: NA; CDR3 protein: CASSLVDPGTTNEQFF; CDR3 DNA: TGTGCCAGCAGCTTAGTAGATCCGGGGACTACCAATGAGCAGTTCTTC
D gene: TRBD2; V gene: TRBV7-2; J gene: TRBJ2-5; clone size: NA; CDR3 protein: CASSLASGGARETQYF; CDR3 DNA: TGTGCCAGCAGCTTGGCTAGCGGGGGGGCGAGAGAGACCCAGTACTTC
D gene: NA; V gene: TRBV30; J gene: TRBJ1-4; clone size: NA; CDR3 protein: CAWTRVSSNEKLFF; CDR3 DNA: TGTGCCTGGACCCGGGTGTCTAGTAATGAAAAACTGTTTTTT
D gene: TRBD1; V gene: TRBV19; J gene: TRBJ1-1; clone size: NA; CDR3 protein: CASSAHRGRGLPEAFF; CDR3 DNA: TGTGCCAGTAGTGCCCACAGGGGGAGGGGGTTACCTGAAGCTTTCTTT
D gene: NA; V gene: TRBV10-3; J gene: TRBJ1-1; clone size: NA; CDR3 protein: CAISVQGQNTEAFF; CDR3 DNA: TGTGCCATCAGTGTCCAGGGTCAGAACACTGAAGCTTTCTTT
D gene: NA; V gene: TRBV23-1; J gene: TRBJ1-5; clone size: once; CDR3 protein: CASSPPLPGGGTQHF; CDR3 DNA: TGCGCCAGCAGTCCCCCCCTCCCTGGGGGGGGAACCCAGCATTTT
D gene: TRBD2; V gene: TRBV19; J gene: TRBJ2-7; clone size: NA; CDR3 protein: CASSIGGTGYEQYF; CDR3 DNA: TGTGCCAGTAGTATCGGGGGGACCGGGTACGAGCAGTACTTC
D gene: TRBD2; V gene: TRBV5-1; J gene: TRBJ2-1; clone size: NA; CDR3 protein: CASSFFLGLAGEQFF; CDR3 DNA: TGCGCCAGCAGCTTTTTTCTGGGACTAGCAGGTGAGCAGTTCTTC
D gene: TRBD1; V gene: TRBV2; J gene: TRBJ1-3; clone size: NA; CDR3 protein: CASSPGGTSGNTIYF; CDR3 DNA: TGTGCCAGCAGTCCAGGGGGTACGTCTGGAAACACCATATATTTT
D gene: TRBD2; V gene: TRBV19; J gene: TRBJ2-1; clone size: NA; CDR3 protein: CASSIDGGAYNEQFF; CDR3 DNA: TGTGCCAGTAGTATCGATGGGGGGGCCTACAATGAGCAGTTCTTC
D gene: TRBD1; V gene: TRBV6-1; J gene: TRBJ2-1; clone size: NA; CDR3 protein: CASSEMGTGFMQFF; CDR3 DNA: TGTGCCAGCAGTGAAATGGGGACAGGGTTTATGCAGTTCTTC
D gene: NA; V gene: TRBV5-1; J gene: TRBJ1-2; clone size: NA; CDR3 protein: CASSFQQGRGYGYTF; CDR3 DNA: TGCGCCAGCAGCTTCCAACAGGGTCGTGGCTATGGCTACACCTTC
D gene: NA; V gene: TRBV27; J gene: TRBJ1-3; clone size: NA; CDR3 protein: CASSSRGGNTIYF; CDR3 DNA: TGTGCCAGCAGTTCCAGGGGTGGAAACACCATATATTTT
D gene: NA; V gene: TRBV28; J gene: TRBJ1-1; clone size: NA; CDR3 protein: CASSLRGGNTEAFF; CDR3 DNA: TGTGCCAGCAGCCTCCGAGGGGGAAACACTGAAGCTTTCTTT
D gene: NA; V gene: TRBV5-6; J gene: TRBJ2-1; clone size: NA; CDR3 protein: CASSLDTGESYNEQFF; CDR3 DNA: TGTGCCAGCAGCTTGGATACGGGGGAGTCCTACAATGAGCAGTTCTTC
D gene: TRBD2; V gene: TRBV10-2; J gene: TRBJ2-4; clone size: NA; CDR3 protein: CASSERGGTSGAIAKNIQYF; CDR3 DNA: TGCGCCAGCAGTGAGCGGGGAGGGACGAGCGGGGCTATAGCCAAAAACATTCAGTACTTC
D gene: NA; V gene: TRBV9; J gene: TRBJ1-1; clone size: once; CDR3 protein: CASSHLAGNTEAFF; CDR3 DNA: TGTGCCAGCAGCCACCTGGCGGGGAACACTGAAGCTTTCTTT
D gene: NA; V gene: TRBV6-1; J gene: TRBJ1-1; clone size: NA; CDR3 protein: CASSVGGFTAEAFF; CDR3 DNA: TGTGCCAGCAGCGTCGGGGGATTTACAGCTGAAGCTTTCTTT
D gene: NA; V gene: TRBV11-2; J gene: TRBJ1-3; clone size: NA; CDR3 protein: CASSLGETAFSGNTIYF; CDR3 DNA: TGTGCCAGCAGCTTAGGGGAGACTGCTTTCTCTGGAAACACCATATATTTT
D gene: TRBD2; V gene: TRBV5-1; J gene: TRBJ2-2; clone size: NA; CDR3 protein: CASSETSGYGGELFF; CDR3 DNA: TGCGCCAGCAGCGAGACTAGCGGGTATGGCGGGGAGCTGTTTTTT
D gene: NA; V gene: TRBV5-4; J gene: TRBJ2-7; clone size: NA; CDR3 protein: CASSLGQNYEQYF; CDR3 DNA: TGTGCCAGCAGCTTGGGACAGAACTACGAGCAGTACTTC
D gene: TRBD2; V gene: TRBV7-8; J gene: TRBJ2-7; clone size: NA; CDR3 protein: CASSPGLAGGPASYEQYF; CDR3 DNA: TGTGCCAGCAGCCCGGGACTAGCGGGGGGGCCGGCTTCCTACGAGCAGTACTTC
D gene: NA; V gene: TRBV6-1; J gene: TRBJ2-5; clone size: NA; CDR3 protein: CASSEGLATEEETQYF; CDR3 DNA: TGTGCCAGCAGTGAGGGGCTGGCCACTGAGGAAGAGACCCAGTACTTC
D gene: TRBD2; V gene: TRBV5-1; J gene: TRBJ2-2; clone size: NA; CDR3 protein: CASTGTSGENTGELFF; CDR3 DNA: TGCGCCAGCACCGGGACTAGCGGGGAGAACACCGGGGAGCTGTTTTTT
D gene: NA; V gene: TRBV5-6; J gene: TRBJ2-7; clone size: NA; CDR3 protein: CASSPAWADSYEQYF; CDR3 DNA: TGTGCCAGCAGCCCCGCTTGGGCAGACTCCTACGAGCAGTACTTC
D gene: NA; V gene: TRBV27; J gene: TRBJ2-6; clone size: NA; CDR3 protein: CASSLLSSGANVLTF; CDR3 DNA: TGTGCCAGCAGTTTACTAAGCTCTGGGGCCAACGTCCTGACTTTC
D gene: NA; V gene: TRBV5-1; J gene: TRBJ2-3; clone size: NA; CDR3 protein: CASSLVPLSADTQYF; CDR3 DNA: TGCGCCAGCAGCTTGGTTCCCTTATCCGCAGATACGCAGTATTTT
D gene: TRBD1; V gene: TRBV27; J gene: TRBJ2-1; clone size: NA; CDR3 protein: CASSLGTASYNEQFF; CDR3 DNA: TGTGCCAGCAGTCTAGGGACAGCCTCCTACAATGAGCAGTTCTTC
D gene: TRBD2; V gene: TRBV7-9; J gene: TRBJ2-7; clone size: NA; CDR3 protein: CASSLAGGPLQYF; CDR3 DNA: TGTGCCAGCAGCTTAGCGGGAGGGCCATTGCAGTACTTC
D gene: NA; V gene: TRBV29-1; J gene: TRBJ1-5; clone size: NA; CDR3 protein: CSVAETRDFYQPQHF; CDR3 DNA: TGCAGCGTTGCCGAGACACGGGATTTCTATCAGCCCCAGCATTTT
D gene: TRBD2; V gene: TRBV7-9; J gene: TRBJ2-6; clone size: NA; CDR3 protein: CASSTWRTSGISGANVLTF; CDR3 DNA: TGTGCCAGCAGTACCTGGCGGACTAGCGGGATCTCTGGGGCCAACGTCCTGACTTTC
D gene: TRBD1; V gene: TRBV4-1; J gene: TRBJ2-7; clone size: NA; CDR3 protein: CASSPETGSNEQYF; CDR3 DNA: TGCGCCAGCAGCCCAGAGACAGGGAGCAACGAGCAGTACTTC